This T cell receptor beta chain was retrieved from a study of blood T cell repertoires in COVID-19 (dated by TCRdb to 2018 to 2020). Regarding the study in general: Collaborator samples came from the United States, Italy and Spain and covered acute and convalescent phases of COVID-19. The material from the prospective study consisted of cDNA or gDNA derived from T cells, B-cell-depleted T cells, or PBMCs. The dataset comprised deeply sampled blood TCRbeta repertoires from subjects exposed to, actively infected with, or recovered from COVID-19. A freely available public database, intended as a resource for researchers studying the immune response to SARS-CoV-2, is where the repertoires were released. The samples were drawn from the first 160 participants of the ongoing ImmuneRACE study and from 950 to 1,500 subjects provided by 6 global collaborators. Sample metadata almost always included a de-identified subject ID, COVID-19 status, age in years and sex. Where HLA class I and class II types were available, the types were taken from metadata supplied by the sample provider, not from assay-based typing.

The immunoSEQ Assay, a bias-controlled multiplex PCR, was used to amplify TCRbeta CDR3 regions from genomic DNA. In the authors' own workflow: Nucleated cell counts per sample were estimated from amplification of reference gene primers within the assay. Sequence reads were collapsed and filtered to measure the absolute abundance of every unique TCRbeta CDR3 rearrangement. For each sample, productive Simpson clonality was calculated by taking the square root of Simpson's diversity index across productive rearrangements. TCRdb re-hosts the immuneACCESS table, in-frame sequences only. Its copies lack some clones; in the studies checked, an unresolved V gene accounts for under half of them, and the cause for the rest is not known. For V, J and clone size, that table is used; D and trimming come from the DNA. Here the sample has about 92,000 clones; 85% occur a single time. The top ten clones comprise roughly 37% of the sample.

Each collaborating institution followed its own protocols to collect whole blood in K2EDTA tubes. For TCRbeta analysis, collaborators shipped samples as frozen whole blood, isolated PBMCs, or DNA extracted from either of those sample types. The paper as a whole reports these results and caveats: Clinical and demographic metadata were provided uncurated, with the amount varying by source and participant.

A single count supports this clone. Its cognate antigen has yet to be identified. No per-base quality is available; no much larger clone lies one base away. Unmatched junction bases come to 1, with V trimmed by 6 bases and J by 2 bases. Taken from cysteine to phenylalanine, the CDR3 has 13 residues. Only CDR3 DNA remains: 39 bases, in frame from the first base. The receptor chain draws on TRBV12-3 or TRBV12-4 and TRBJ1-3; 7 central nucleotides agree with TRBD1. The sequencing input was peripheral blood. This sequence originates from a man older than 75 with acute or convalescent COVID-19. The CDR3: CASRTGAGNTIYF. The bases read TGTGCCAGCAGAACAGGGGCTGGAAACACCATATATTTT.